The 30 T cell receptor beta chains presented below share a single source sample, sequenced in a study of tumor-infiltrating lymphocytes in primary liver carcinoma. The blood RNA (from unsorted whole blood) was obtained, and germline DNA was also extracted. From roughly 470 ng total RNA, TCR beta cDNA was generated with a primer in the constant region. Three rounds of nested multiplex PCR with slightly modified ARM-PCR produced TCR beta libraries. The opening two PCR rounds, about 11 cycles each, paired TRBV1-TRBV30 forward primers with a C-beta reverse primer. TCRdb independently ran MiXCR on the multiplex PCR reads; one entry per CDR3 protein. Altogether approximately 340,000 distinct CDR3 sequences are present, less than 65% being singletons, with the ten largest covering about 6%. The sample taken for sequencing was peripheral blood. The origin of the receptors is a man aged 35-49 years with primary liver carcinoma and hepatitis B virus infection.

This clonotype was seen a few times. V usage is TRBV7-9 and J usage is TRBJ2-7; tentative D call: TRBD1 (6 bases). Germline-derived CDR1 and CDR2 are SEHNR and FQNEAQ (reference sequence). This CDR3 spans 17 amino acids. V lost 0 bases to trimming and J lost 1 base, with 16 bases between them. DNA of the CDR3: TGTGCCAGCAGCTTAGCTACTCCAGGACAGTTTTCCTACGAGCAGTACTTC. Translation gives CASSLATPGQFSYEQYF.

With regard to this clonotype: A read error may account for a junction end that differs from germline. This CDR3 reads CASSYNAGTNPPLRF. The CDR3 nucleotides are TGTGCCAGCAGCTACAATGCGGGGACTAATCCACCCCTCCGCTTT. The V and J genes are TRBV5-5 and TRBJ1-6, with a weak D call TRBD1 (5 bases). From germline, CDR1 is SGHKS and CDR2 YYEKEE (reference sequence). This CDR3 comprises 15 residues.

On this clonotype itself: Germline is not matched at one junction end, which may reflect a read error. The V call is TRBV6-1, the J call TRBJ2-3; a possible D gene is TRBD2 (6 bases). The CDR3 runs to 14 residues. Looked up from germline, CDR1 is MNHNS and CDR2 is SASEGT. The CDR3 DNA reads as TGTGACAGCTGTCTGGGACTGGGCCAAGATACGCTGTATTTT. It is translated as CDSCLGLGQDTLYF.

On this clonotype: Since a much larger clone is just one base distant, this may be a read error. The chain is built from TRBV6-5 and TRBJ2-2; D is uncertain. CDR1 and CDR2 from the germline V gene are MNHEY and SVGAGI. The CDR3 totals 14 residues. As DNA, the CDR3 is TGTGTCAGCAGTTACGGCGGTTACACCGGGGAGCTGTTTTTT. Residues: CVSSYGGYTGELFF.

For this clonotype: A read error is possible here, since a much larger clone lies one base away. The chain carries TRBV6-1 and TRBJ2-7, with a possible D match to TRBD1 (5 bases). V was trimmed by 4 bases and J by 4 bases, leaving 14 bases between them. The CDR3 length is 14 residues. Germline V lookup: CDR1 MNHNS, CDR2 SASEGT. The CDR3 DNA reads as TGTGCCAGCAGTGTTAGAGGTCCAGGGTACGAGCAGTACTTC. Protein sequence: CASSVRGPGYEQYF.

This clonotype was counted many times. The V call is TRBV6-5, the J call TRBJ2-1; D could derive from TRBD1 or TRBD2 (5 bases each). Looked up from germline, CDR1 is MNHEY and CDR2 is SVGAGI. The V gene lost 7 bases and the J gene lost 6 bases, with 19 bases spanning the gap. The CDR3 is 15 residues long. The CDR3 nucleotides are TGTGCCAGCACTCCCGGGACCGAGTTGAGCAATGAGCAGTTCTTC. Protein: CASTPGTELSNEQFF.

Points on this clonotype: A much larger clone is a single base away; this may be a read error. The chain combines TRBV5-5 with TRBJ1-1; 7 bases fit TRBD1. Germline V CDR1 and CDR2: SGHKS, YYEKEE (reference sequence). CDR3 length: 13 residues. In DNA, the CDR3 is TGTGCCACCAGCCCGGAGGGACAGCTTGAAGCTTTCTTT. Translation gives CATSPEGQLEAFF.

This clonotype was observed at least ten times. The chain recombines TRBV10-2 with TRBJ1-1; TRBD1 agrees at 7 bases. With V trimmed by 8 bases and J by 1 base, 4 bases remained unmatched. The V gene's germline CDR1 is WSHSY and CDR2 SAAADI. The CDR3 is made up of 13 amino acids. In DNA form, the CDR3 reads TGCGCCAGCCAGGACAGGCCGAACACTGAAGCTTTCTTT. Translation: CASQDRPNTEAFF.

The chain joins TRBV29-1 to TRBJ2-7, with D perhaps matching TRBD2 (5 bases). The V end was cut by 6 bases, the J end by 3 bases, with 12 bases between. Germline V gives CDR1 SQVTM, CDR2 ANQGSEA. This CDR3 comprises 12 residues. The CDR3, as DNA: TGCAGCGTAGGACTGGTCCTCTACGAGCAGTACTTC. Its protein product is CSVGLVLYEQYF.

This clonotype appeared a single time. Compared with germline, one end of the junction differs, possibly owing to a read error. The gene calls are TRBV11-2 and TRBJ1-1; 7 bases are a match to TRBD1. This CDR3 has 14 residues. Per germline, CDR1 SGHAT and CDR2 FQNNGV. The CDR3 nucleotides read TGTGCTAGTAGCTTGTACAGGGGTAACACTAAAGCTTTCTTT. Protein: CASSLYRGNTKAFF.

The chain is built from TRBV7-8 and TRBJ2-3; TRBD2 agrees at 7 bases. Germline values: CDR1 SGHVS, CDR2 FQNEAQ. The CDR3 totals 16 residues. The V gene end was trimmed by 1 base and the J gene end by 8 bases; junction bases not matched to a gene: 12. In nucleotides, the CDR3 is TGTGCCAGCAGCTTAGGAACTGGCGGGAGAGGTGGTACGCAGTATTTT. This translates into CASSLGTGGRGGTQYF.

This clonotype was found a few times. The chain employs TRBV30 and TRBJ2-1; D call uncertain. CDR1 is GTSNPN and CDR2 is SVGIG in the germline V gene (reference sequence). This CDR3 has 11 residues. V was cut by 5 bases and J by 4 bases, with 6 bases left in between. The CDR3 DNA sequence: TGTGCCTGGGAAGGTTACAATGAGCAGTTCTTC. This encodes CAWEGYNEQFF.

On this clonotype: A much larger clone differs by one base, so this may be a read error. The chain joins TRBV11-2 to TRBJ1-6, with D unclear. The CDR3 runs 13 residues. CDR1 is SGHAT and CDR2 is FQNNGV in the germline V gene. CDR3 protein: CSSSLDPGSPLHF. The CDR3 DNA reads TGTTCCAGCAGCTTAGACCCCGGCTCACCCCTCCACTTT. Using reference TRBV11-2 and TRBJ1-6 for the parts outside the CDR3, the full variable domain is EAGVAQSPRYKIIEKRQSVAFWCNPISGHATLYWYQQILGQGPKLLIQFQNNGVVDDSQLPKDRFSAERLKGVDSTLKIQPAKLEDSAVYLCSSSLDPGSPLHFGNGTRLTVT.

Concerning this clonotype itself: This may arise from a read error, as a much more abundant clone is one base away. The DNA for the CDR3 is TGTGCCAGCATTACCATTAGAGGGAACGGCTACGAGCAGTACTTC. It translates to CASITIRGNGYEQYF. V and J are TRBV6-2 or TRBV6-3 and TRBJ2-7; possibly TRBD2 for D (5 bases). This CDR3 is 15 amino acids long. Trimming removed 7 bases from V and 3 bases from J, with 19 bases in between. Germline V lookup: CDR1 MNHEY, CDR2 SVGEGT.

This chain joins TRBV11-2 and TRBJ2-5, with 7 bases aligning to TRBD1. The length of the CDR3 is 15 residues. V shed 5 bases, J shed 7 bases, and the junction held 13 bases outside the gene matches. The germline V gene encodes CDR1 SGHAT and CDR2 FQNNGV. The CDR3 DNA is TGTGCCAGCAGCACACCGGACAGGTTGCACGGGACCCAGTACTTC. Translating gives CASSTPDRLHGTQYF.

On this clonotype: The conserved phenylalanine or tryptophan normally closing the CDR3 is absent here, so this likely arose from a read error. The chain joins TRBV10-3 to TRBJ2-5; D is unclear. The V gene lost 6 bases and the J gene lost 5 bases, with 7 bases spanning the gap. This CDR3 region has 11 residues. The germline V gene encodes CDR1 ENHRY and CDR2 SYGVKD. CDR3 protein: CAISYEETQYL. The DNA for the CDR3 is TGTGCCATCAGCTATGAGGAGACCCAGTACCTC.

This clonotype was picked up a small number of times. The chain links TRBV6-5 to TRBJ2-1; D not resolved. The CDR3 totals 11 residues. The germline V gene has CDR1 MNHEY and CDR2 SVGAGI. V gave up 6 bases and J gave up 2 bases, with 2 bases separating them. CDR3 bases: TGTGCCAGCAGCGCCTACAATGAGCAGTTCTTC. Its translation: CASSAYNEQFF.

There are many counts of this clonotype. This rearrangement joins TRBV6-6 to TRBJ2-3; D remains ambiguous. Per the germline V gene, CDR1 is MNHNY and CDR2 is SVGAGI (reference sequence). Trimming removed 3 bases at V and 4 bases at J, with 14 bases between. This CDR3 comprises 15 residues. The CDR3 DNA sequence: TGTGCCAGCAGTTATTCCCCAAATGGGGCAGATACGCAGTATTTT. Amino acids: CASSYSPNGADTQYF.

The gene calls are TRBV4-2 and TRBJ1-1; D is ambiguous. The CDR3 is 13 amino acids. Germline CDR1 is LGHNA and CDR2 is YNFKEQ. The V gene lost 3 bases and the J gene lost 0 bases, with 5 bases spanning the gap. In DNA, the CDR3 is TGTGCCAGCAGCCATCACCTGAACACTGAAGCTTTCTTT. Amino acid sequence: CASSHHLNTEAFF.

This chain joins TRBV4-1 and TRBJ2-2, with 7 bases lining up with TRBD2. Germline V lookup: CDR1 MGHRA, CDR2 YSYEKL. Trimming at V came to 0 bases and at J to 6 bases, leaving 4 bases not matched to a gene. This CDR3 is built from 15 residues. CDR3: CASSQDREAPGELFF. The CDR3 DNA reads TGCGCCAGCAGCCAAGATCGGGAGGCCCCCGGGGAGCTGTTTTTT.

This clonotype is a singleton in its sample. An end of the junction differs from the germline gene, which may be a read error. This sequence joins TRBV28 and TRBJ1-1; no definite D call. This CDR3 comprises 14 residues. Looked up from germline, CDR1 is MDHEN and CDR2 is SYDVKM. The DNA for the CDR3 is TGTGACAGCTCGGTGCCGTCAGGAGTGACTGAAGCTTTCTTT. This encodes CDSSVPSGVTEAFF.

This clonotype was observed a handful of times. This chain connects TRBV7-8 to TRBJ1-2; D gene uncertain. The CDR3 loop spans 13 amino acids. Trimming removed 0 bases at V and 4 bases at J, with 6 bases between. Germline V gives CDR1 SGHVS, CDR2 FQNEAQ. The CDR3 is CASSLARSYGYTF. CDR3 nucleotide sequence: TGTGCCAGCAGCTTAGCTCGGTCCTATGGCTACACCTTC.

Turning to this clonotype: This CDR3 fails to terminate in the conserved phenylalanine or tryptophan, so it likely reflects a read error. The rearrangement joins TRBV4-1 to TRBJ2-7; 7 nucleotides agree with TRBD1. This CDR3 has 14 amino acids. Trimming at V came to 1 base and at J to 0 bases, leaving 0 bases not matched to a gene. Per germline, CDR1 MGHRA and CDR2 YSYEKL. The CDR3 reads CASSQGDSSYEQYS. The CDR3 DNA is TGCGCCAGCAGCCAAGGGGACAGCTCCTACGAGCAGTACTCA.

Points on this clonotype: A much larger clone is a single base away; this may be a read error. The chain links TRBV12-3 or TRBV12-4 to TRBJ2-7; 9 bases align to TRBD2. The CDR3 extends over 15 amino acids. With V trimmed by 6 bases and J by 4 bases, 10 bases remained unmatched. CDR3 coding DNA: TGTGCCAGCAGCTTTATTAGCGGGAGTACGTACGAGCAGTACTTC. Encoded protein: CASSFISGSTYEQYF.

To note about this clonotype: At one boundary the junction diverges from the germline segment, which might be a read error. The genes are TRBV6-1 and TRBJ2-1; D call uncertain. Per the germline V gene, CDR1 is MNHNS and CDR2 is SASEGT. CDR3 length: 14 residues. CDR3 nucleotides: TGTGCCAGCATCTACGCCCGCTCCTACAGTGAGCAGTTCTTC. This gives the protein CASIYARSYSEQFF.

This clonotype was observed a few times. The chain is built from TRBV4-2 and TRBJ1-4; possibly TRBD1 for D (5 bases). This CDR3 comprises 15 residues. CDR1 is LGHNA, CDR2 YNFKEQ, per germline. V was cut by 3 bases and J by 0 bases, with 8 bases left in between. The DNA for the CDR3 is TGTGCCAGCAGCCACGACAGTGCAACTAATGAAAAACTGTTTTTT. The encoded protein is CASSHDSATNEKLFF.

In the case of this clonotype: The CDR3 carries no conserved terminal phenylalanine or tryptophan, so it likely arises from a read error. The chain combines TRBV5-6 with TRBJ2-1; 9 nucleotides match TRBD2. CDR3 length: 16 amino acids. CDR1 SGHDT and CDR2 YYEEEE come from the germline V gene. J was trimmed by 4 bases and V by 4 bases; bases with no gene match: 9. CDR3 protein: CASSRRTSERYNEQFI. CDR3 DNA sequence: TGTGCCAGCAGCAGAAGGACTAGCGAGAGGTACAATGAGCAGTTCATC.

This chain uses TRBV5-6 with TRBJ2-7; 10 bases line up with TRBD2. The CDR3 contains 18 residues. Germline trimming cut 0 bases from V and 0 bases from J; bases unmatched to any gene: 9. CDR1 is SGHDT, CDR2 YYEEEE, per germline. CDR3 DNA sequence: TGTGCCAGCAGCTTGGGGGCCGCCGGGACTAGCGTCTCCTACGAGCAGTACTTC. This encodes CASSLGAAGTSVSYEQYF. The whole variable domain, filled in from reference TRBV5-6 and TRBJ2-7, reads DAGVTQSPTHLIKTRGQQVTLRCSPKSGHDTVSWYQQALGQGPQFIFQYYEEEERQRGNFPDRFSGHQFPNYSSELNVNALLLGDSALYLCASSLGAAGTSVSYEQYFGPGTRLTVT.

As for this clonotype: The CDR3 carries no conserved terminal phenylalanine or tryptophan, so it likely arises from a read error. This chain's CDR3 is CVSNLARFGYEQYL. Written as DNA, the CDR3 is TGTGTCAGCAACTTAGCCAGGTTCGGCTACGAGCAGTACTTA. This chain uses TRBV11-2 with TRBJ2-7; no firm D call. This CDR3 spans 14 amino acids. Germline CDR1 and CDR2: SGHAT and FQNNGV.

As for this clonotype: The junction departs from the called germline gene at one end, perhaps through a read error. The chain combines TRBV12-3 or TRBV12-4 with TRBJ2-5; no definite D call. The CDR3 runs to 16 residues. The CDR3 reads CASSPTSGTAQGTQYF. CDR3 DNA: TGTGCTAGCAGTCCCACATCCGGAACGGCCCAAGGGACCCAGTACTTC.